This is a list of T cell receptor beta chains from one sample in a study of beta chain features in type 1 diabetes. Using immunoSEQ multiplex PCR, the repertoire was profiled, and TCRdb retains in-frame clones only, with some absent. The sample includes roughly 610,000 clones, roughly 15% seen only once; the top ten take more than 0.08%. Material for sequencing was naive CD4+ T cells from blood. The receptors here all came from a man between 18 and 35 years old in good health. The CDR3 runs from the conserved cysteine through the conserved F or W. A D gene is named only where the DNA matches it firmly. Rows give clone size only sometimes, using once, few, many, or a class for an expanded clone.

J,D,V,size,DNA,CDR3
TRBJ2-1,TRBD2,TRBV4-3,few,TGCGCCAGCAGCCAAGAGGCTAGCGGTTCCTACAATGAGCAGTTCTTC,CASSQEASGSYNEQFF
TRBJ2-3,.,TRBV10-3,.,TGTGCCATCAGTGAGTCTAACAAAGATACGCAGTATTTT,CAISESNKDTQYF
TRBJ2-7,TRBD2,TRBV5-1,few,TGCGCCAGCAGCTTGGCAGGGCTAGCGGGAGGGCCCTCCTACGAGCAGTACTTC,CASSLAGLAGGPSYEQYF
TRBJ1-2,.,TRBV7-8,few,TGTGCCAGCAGCCCAGGGTCTGGCTACACCTTC,CASSPGSGYTF
TRBJ1-1,TRBD1,TRBV29-1,few,TGCAGCGTGGGTCAGGGGGACACTGAAGCTTTCTTT,CSVGQGDTEAFF
TRBJ1-6,.,TRBV29-1,few,TGCAGCGTTGGCCTAAGTCCCGGTGCCCCCCTCCACTTT,CSVGLSPGAPLHF
TRBJ1-2,.,TRBV10-3,.,TGTGCCATCAGTGACCCAGGGCGAGGCTATGGCTACACCTTC,CAISDPGRGYGYTF
TRBJ1-2,.,TRBV7-2,few,TGTGCCAGCAGCTTAAATTCAGGGGAGGCCTATGGCTACACCTTC,CASSLNSGEAYGYTF
TRBJ1-2,.,TRBV7-3,once,TGTGCCAGCAGCCCGAGCTCTTTAGGGTATGGCTACACCTTC,CASSPSSLGYGYTF
TRBJ2-7,.,TRBV27,few,TGTGCCAGCAGTTCGCAAGAAGTCTACGAGCAGTACTTC,CASSSQEVYEQYF
TRBJ1-2,.,TRBV4-1,.,TGCGCCAGCAGAGGTTTGGACTATGGCTACACCTTC,CASRGLDYGYTF
TRBJ2-7,.,TRBV5-1,few,TGCGCCAGCAGCTTATCCCAGGTAGAAAACGAGCAGTACTTC,CASSLSQVENEQYF
TRBJ1-1,TRBD1,TRBV29-1,.,TGCAGCGTAAACAGGGGGCAGAACACTGAAGCTTTCTTT,CSVNRGQNTEAFF
TRBJ2-5,.,TRBV14,few,TGTGCCAGCAGGGACGGGGGAAGGGAGACCCAGTACTTC,CASRDGGRETQYF
TRBJ1-4,.,TRBV5-1,few,TGCGCCAGCAGCTTGGCCCCATCGAGAGTCCCAATACGGGTGGATGAAAAACTGTTTTTT,CASSLAPSRVPIRVDEKLFF
TRBJ2-1,TRBD2,TRBV4-2,.,TGTGCCAGGTCGCCTGTGCGGGAGCGAAACAATGAGCAGTTCTTC,CARSPVRERNNEQFF
TRBJ2-5,.,TRBV28,.,TGTGCCAGCAGTTTAGTCGGGGAGACCCAGTACTTC,CASSLVGETQYF
TRBJ1-1,.,TRBV7-9,.,TGTGCCAGCAGCTTGGTCCCGGGGACTGAAGCTTTCTTT,CASSLVPGTEAFF
TRBJ2-2,.,TRBV15,few,TGTGCCACCAGCAGAGATGGGGCCAGGTGGGACACCGGGGAGCTGTTTTTT,CATSRDGARWDTGELFF
TRBJ2-3,.,TRBV7-2,few,TGTGCCAGCAGCTTGAGGCTAACCGCTAGCACAGATACGCAGTATTTT,CASSLRLTASTDTQYF
TRBJ2-3,.,TRBV5-1,few,TGCGCCAGCAGCTTTCAGTCAGTACGAAACACAGATACGCAGTATTTT,CASSFQSVRNTDTQYF
TRBJ1-1,.,TRBV7-3,few,TGTGCCAGCAGGGACGGAGAGAACACTGAAGCTTTCTTT,CASRDGENTEAFF
TRBJ1-1,.,TRBV7-3,few,TGTGCCAGCAGCAGGCAGTCGAACACTGAAGCTTTCTTT,CASSRQSNTEAFF
TRBJ1-3,TRBD1,TRBV18,.,TGTGCCAGCTCATCTACGACAGGGAGCTCTGGAAACACCATATATTTT,CASSSTTGSSGNTIYF